The 6 T cell receptor beta chains given below trace back to one sample, sequenced in a study of blood T cell repertoires in COVID-19. Clones were read by immunoSEQ multiplex PCR, and TCRdb kept only the in-frame ones, dropping some. The sample contains approximately 150,000 clones, around 87% of which appear only once. The specimen was PBMCs or T cells enriched from blood (not recorded which). The source of these receptors is a man aged 55-75 years who had recovered from COVID-19.

The chain joins TRBV28 to TRBJ1-5; TRBD1 aligns across 8 bases. The J segment lost 13 bases and the V segment lost 6 bases, leaving 5 bases of the junction unmatched. CDR3 length equals 11 residues. Germline CDR1 and CDR2: MDHEN and SYDVKM. CDR3 sequence (DNA): TGTGCCAGCAGGGAAAGGGACAGGCAGCATTTT. This encodes CASRERDRQHF.

The chain uses TRBV30 and TRBJ1-4; D remains ambiguous. The V and J ends lost 3 bases and 4 bases respectively, with 9 bases between them. CDR1 is GTSNPN and CDR2 is SVGIG in the germline V gene (reference sequence). The CDR3 has 13 amino acids. Here the CDR3 DNA reads TGTGCCTGGAGCCAGAGGATTAATGAAAAACTGTTTTTT. It yields the protein CAWSQRINEKLFF.

CDR3 sequence (DNA): TGTGTCAGAAGCTTACGTCGGAGGCAGATCTCACCCCTCCACTTT. It is translated as CVRSLRRRQISPLHF. This chain uses TRBV7-5 with TRBJ1-6. TRBV7-5 is flagged as a pseudogene. This CDR3 is built from 15 residues.

CDR3 bases: TGTGCCAGCAGCTTACGGCGGCCGGCTGAGCAGTACTTC. This gives the protein CASSLRRPAEQYF. This chain connects TRBV7-2 to TRBJ2-7; the D is unclear. This CDR3 has 13 amino acids. Trimming shortened V by 2 bases and J by 7 bases, and 12 bases separated the two germline ends. Germline lookup yields CDR1 SGHTA and CDR2 FQGNSA.

The CDR3 is CASRYQGMSDTQYF. The CDR3 DNA follows: TGTGCCAGTAGATATCAGGGGATGTCAGATACGCAGTATTTT. V is TRBV19 and J is TRBJ2-3, with D possibly TRBD1 on 6 matching bases. Germline CDR1 reads LNHDA; CDR2 reads SQIVND (reference sequence). The ends were cut back, 6 bases at V and 4 bases at J, with 14 bases in the middle. This CDR3 has 14 amino acids.

This clone has just one count. The genes are TRBV2 and TRBJ2-5, with a weak D call TRBD2 (7 bases). CDR3 size: 14 residues. Germline lookup yields CDR1 SNHLY and CDR2 FYNNEI. Trimming removed 9 bases from V and 1 base from J, with 15 bases in between. The CDR3 nucleotides read TGTGCCAGTGCAAGGGAGGGGGTCCAAGAGACCCAGTACTTC. It is translated as CASAREGVQETQYF.